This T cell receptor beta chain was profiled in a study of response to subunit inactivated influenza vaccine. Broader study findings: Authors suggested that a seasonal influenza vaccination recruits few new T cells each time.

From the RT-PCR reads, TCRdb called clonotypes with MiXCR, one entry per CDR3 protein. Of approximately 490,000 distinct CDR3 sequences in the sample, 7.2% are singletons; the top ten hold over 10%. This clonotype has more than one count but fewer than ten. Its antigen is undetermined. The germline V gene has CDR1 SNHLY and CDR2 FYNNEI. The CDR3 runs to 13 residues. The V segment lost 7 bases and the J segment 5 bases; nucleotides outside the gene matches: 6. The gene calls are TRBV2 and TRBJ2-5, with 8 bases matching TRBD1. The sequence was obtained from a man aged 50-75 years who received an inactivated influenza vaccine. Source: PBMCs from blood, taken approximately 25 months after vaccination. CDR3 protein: CASTKDRVETQYF. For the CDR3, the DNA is TGTGCCAGCACCAAGGACAGGGTGGAGACCCAGTACTTC.